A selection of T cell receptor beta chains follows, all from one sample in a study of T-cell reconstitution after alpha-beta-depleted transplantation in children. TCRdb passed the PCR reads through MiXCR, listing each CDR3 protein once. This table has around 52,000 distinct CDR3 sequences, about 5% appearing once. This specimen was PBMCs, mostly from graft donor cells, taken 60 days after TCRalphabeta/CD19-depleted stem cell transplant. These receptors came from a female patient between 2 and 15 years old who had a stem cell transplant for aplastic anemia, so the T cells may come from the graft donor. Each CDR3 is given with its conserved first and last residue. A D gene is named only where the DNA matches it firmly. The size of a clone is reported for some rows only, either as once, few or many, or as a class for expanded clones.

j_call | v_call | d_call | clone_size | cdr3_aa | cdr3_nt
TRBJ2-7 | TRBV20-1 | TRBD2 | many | CSARGPTSGSYEQYF | TGCAGTGCGAGAGGGCCGACTAGCGGATCCTACGAGCAGTACTTC
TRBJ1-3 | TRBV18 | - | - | CASSPLVGDTIYF | TGTGCCAGCTCACCACTCGTGGGGGACACCATATATTTT
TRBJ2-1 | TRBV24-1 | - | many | CATREDSLDRNEQFF | TGTGCCACCAGAGAGGACTCCTTGGATAGGAATGAGCAGTTCTTC
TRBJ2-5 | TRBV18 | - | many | CASSPGGETQYF | TGTGCCAGCTCACCAGGAGGGGAGACCCAGTACTTC
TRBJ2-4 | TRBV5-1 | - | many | CASSLDGRGKNIQYF | TGCGCCAGCAGCTTGGACGGGAGAGGCAAAAACATTCAGTACTTC
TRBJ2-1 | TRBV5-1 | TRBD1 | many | CASDGTGGTNEQFF | TGCGCCAGCGACGGGACAGGGGGTACCAATGAGCAGTTCTTC
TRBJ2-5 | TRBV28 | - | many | CARHDARAGAQETQYF | TGTGCCAGACACGACGCTCGCGCAGGGGCCCAAGAGACCCAGTACTTC
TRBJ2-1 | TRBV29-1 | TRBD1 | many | CSTHRGANEQFF | TGCAGCACCCACAGGGGGGCCAATGAGCAGTTCTTC
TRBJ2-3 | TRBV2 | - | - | CASRPDWGTFRGTDTQYF | TGTGCCAGCAGGCCTGACTGGGGGACCTTCCGTGGCACAGATACGCAGTATTTT
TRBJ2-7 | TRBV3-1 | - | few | CASSQEGYSYEQYF | TGTGCCAGCAGCCAAGAGGGCTACTCCTACGAGCAGTACTTC
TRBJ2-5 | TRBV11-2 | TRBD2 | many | CASSPSGTETQYF | TGTGCCAGCAGCCCTAGCGGGACAGAGACCCAGTACTTC
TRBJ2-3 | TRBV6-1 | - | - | CAGSEVGGGSTDTQNF | -
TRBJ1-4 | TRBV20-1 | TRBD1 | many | CSARDRRTGGFF | TGCAGTGCTAGAGATCGAAGGACAGGTGGTTTTTTT
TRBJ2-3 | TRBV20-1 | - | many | CSASVPSAITDTQYF | TGCAGTGCTAGCGTCCCTAGCGCTATAACAGATACGCAGTATTTT
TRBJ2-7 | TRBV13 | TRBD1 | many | CASSSPTRTGGYEQYF | TGTGCCAGCAGCTCCCCCACCCGGACAGGGGGCTACGAGCAGTACTTC
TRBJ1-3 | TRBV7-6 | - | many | CASSLGYSSGNTIYF | TGTGCCAGCAGCTTGGGATACAGCTCTGGAAACACCATATATTTT
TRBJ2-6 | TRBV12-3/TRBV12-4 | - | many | CASAPFGGANVLTF | TGTGCCAGCGCCCCATTTGGCGGGGCCAACGTCCTGACTTTC
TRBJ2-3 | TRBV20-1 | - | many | CSVPPGTSPDTQYF | TGCAGTGTTCCTCCTGGTACTAGCCCAGATACGCAGTATTTT
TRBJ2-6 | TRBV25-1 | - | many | CASSWAGANVLTF | TGTGCCAGCAGTTGGGCTGGGGCCAACGTCCTGACTTTC
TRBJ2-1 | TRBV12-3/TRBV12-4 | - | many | CASSPSMRYNEQFF | TGTGCCAGCAGCCCTAGCATGCGCTACAATGAGCAGTTCTTC
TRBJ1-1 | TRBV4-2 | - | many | CASSQAWGTEAFF | TGTGCCAGCAGCCAAGCATGGGGCACTGAAGCTTTCTTT
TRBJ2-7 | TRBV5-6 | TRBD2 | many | CASSFTSGRYEQYF | TGTGCCAGCAGCTTTACTAGCGGGAGGTACGAGCAGTACTTC
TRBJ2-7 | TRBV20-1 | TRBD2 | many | CSAGTSAGSYEQYF | TGCAGTGCCGGGACTAGCGCTGGCTCCTACGAGCAGTACTTC
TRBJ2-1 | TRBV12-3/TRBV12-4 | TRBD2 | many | CASTPGLAGSREQFF | TGTGCCAGCACCCCGGGACTAGCGGGATCTCGTGAGCAGTTCTTC
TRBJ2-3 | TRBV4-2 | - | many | CASSQVRGADTDTQYF | TGTGCCAGCAGCCAAGTAAGGGGGGCTGACACAGATACGCAGTATTTT
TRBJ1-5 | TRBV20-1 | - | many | CSARVESLSNQPQHF | TGCAGTGCTAGAGTTGAGAGCTTGAGCAATCAGCCCCAGCATTTT
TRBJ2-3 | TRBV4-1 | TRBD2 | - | CASSQDSLAGTDTQYF | TGCGCCAGCAGCCAAGATAGCCTAGCGGGCACAGATACGCAGTATTTT
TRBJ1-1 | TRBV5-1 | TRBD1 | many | CASRLGQVGAEAFF | TGCGCCAGCCGCCTGGGACAGGTAGGCGCTGAAGCTTTCTTT
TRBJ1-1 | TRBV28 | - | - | CASSLWQGQGNTEAFF | TGTGCCAGCAGTTTATGGCAGGGGCAAGGGAACACTGAAGCTTTCTTT
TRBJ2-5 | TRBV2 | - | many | CASSGGRTEAQYF | TGTGCCAGCAGCGGGGGTAGGACGGAGGCCCAGTACTTC
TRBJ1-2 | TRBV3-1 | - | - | CASSRGTVYGYPF | TGTGCCAGCAGCCGCGGGACGGTCTATGGCTACCCCTTC
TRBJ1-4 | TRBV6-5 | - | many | CASSPQPHEEKLFF | TGTGCCAGCAGCCCACAGCCCCACGAGGAAAAACTGTTTTTT
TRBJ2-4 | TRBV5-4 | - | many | CASSRTVIQDRENIQYF | TGTGCCAGCAGCAGGACCGTTATCCAGGATAGGGAGAACATTCAGTACTTC
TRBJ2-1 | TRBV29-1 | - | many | CSVGGSVWYNEQFF | TGCAGCGTTGGGGGGTCCGTTTGGTACAATGAGCAGTTCTTC
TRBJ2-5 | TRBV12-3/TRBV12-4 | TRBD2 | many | CASTQSGGETQYF | TGTGCCAGCACCCAATCGGGGGGAGAGACCCAGTACTTC
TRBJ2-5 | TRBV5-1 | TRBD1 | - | CASSPGMRTGGEETQYF | TGCGCCAGCAGCCCCGGCATGAGGACAGGGGGAGAAGAGACCCAGTACTTC
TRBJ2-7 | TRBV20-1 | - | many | CSACQGPDEQYF | TGCAGTGCTTGCCAGGGCCCAGACGAGCAGTACTTC
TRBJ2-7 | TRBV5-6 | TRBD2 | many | CASSLIQRTRWYEQYF | TGTGCCAGCAGCTTAATCCAAAGGACTAGATGGTACGAGCAGTACTTC
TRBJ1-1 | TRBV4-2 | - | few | CASSRDRGNTEAFF | TGTGCCAGCAGCCGGGACCGAGGGAACACTGAAGCTTTCTTT
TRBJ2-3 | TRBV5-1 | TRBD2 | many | CASSLGSGLAGEAQYF | TGCGCCAGCAGCTTGGGATCCGGACTAGCGGGGGAAGCGCAGTATTTT
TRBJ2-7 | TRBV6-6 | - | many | CASSRVVVAVSYEQYF | TGTGCCAGCAGTAGGGTGGTAGTAGCGGTTTCCTACGAGCAGTACTTC
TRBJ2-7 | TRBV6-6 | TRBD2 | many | CASIHRSGGPVYEQYF | TGTGCCAGCATCCATCGGAGCGGGGGGCCAGTCTACGAGCAGTACTTC
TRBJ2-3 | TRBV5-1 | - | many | CASSSLGDTQYF | TGCGCCAGCAGCTCACTCGGGGATACGCAGTATTTT
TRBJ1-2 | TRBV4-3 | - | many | CASSQDSNYGYTF | TGCGCCAGCAGCCAAGACAGTAACTATGGCTACACCTTC
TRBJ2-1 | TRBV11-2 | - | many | CASSSAKGVPSYNEQFF | TGTGCCAGCAGCTCCGCAAAGGGGGTTCCGTCCTACAATGAGCAGTTCTTC
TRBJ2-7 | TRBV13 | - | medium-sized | CASSLDRQGTYEQYF | TGTGCCAGCAGCTTAGATAGGCAGGGCACCTACGAGCAGTACTTC
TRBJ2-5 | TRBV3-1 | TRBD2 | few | CASSQVVLAGAGTQYF | TGTGCCAGCAGCCAAGTAGTACTAGCGGGAGCGGGGACCCAGTACTTC
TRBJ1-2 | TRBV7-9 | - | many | CASSPWEGLNGYTF | TGTGCCAGCAGCCCGTGGGAGGGCTTGAATGGCTACACCTTC
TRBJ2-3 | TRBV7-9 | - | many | CASSFDRSRTDTQYF | TGTGCCAGCAGCTTCGACAGGTCACGCACAGATACGCAGTATTTT
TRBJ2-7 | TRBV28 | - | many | CASSSLRGVSYEQYF | TGTGCCAGCAGTTCCCTCAGGGGGGTCTCCTACGAGCAGTACTTC
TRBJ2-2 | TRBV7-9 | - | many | CASSLYVSGELFF | TGTGCCAGCAGCCTATATGTGTCCGGGGAGCTGTTTTTT
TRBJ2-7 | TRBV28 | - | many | CASSRIVFGEQYF | TGTGCCAGCAGTCGGATCGTTTTCGGGGAGCAGTACTTC
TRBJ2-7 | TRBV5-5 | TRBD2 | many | CASSLYFSGRTAGYEQYF | TGTGCCAGCAGCTTGTATTTCAGCGGGAGGACCGCCGGGTACGAGCAGTACTTC